This T cell receptor (beta chain) comes out of a study of OX40 agonist ivuxolimab in advanced cancers. Looking at the study overall: The costimulatory receptor OX40 (CD134) was targeted by ivuxolimab, a fully human IgG2 agonistic monoclonal antibody. Intravenous ivuxolimab was administered to patients every 2 weeks at six dose levels: 0.01, 0.1, 0.3, 1.5, 3 and 10 mg/kg. Among the approximately 54 dose-escalation patients, some 20 had hepatocellular carcinoma, roughly 15 melanoma, 9 renal cell carcinoma and 9 head and neck cancer. In the dose-escalation cohort, 82.7% of patients were male, and the mean age was approximately 60 years, with a range of 23 to 79. Prior anti-PD-1, anti-PD-L1 or anti-CTLA-4 therapy was permitted, and checkpoint inhibitors had been received by more than 35% of dose-escalation patients. Three dose-escalation patients achieved partial responses, one with hepatocellular carcinoma and two with cutaneous melanoma. Peripheral TCRbeta sequencing was intended to test whether TCR sequence diversity was altered and clonal T-cell expansion was caused by ivuxolimab. The paper covers the monotherapy dose-escalation part of the phase I ivuxolimab trial, which included N of about 50 patients. Broader findings and caveats from the paper: After ivuxolimab, expanded clones were on average more numerous among CD8+ T cells than among CD4+ T cells. The antigen specificity of the clonally expanded peripheral T cells was not determined. At doses of 0.1 to 3.0 mg/kg, clonal expansion of both CD4+ and CD8+ T cells in blood was seen between baseline and week 6. In the 0.1-3.0 mg/kg groups, partial responders had among the lowest normalized peripheral clonal expansion, particularly in CD8+ T cells. Low levels of normalized T-cell clonal expansion were also seen in some patients who did not respond.

Including the terminal cysteine and phenylalanine, the CDR3 comprises 15 residues. The entry retains the CDR3 DNA only, 45 bases that are in frame from base 1. For CDR1 and CDR2, the germline V gene (reference sequence) lists MNHEY and SMNVEV. After removal of 1 base from V and 7 bases from J, the junction retains 6 bases not matched to a gene. This clone has more than one count but fewer than ten. The antigen this receptor binds is unknown. No per-base quality is available; no much larger clone lies one base away. For sequencing of the TCRbeta CDR3 region, genomic DNA was extracted from the sorted cells. TCRbeta CDR3 regions were sequenced using the immunoSEQ Assay. In its TCRdb copy, this immuneACCESS table keeps in-frame sequences only and misses some clones. Where compared with another copy, unresolved V genes explain less than half of these, and the others have no known cause. This sample comprises about 40,000 clones, around 88% of them detected only once. The top ten hold roughly 25% of the sample.

Patients with autoimmune disease history or receiving systemic immunosuppression were excluded from the trial. Peripheral blood for TCR sequencing was drawn from every dose cohort at baseline, at cycle 4 day 1 and at cycle 7 day 1. Samples came from an open-label, multicenter, first-in-human phase I dose-escalation trial of ivuxolimab. Adults with locally advanced or metastatic melanoma, renal cell, hepatocellular, or head and neck squamous cell carcinoma were enrolled in the trial. Before TCR sequencing, CD4+ T cells and CD8+ T cells were sorted from peripheral blood as separate populations. The source material was CD4+ or CD8+ T cells sorted from blood, sampled in a trial of the OX40 agonist ivuxolimab. This clonotype was obtained from an adult with an advanced solid tumor such as melanoma, head and neck, liver or kidney cancer. The chain is encoded by TRBV27 joined to TRBJ2-2, and 7 junction bases match TRBD1. The bases are TGTGCCAGCAGTTTATACACAGGGGCGCGCGGGGAGCTGTTTTTT. This yields the protein CASSLYTGARGELFF.